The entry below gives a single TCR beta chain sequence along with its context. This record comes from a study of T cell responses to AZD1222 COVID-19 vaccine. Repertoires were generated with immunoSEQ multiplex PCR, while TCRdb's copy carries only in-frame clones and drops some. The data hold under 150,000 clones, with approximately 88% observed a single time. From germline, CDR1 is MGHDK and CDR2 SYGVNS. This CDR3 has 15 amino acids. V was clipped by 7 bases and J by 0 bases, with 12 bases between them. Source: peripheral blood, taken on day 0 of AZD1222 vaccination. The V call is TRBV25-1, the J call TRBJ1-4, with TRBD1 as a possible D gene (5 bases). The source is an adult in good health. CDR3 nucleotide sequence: TGTGCCAGCACCTGGGGGGGTCCAACTAATGAAAAACTGTTTTTT. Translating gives CASTWGGPTNEKLFF.